The sequence of this TCR beta chain was determined in a study of shared T cell receptors in the human thymus. This CDR3 comprises 16 residues. Looked up from germline, CDR1 is SGHRS and CDR2 is YFSETQ. Losses at the gene ends were 3 bases for V and 0 bases for J; bases not matched to a gene: 8. Produced via immunoSEQ multiplex PCR; TCRdb's table is partial and in-frame only. The sample holds 550,000 to 800,000 clones; approximately 85% are singletons and the top ten take around 0.01%. These records were also assigned to another study, of human thymus T cells. That source notes: The donors were infants in Finland with congenital heart defects, otherwise immunologically healthy.

The chain joins TRBV5-1 to TRBJ1-2, with TRBD1 identical over 7 bases. Sequencing used thymocytes. The TCR was taken from a girl under three years old with a congenital heart defect. The CDR3 DNA follows: TGCGCCAGCAGCTCTACAGGGGAAGAGTCTAACTATGGCTACACCTTC. Its translation is CASSSTGEESNYGYTF.